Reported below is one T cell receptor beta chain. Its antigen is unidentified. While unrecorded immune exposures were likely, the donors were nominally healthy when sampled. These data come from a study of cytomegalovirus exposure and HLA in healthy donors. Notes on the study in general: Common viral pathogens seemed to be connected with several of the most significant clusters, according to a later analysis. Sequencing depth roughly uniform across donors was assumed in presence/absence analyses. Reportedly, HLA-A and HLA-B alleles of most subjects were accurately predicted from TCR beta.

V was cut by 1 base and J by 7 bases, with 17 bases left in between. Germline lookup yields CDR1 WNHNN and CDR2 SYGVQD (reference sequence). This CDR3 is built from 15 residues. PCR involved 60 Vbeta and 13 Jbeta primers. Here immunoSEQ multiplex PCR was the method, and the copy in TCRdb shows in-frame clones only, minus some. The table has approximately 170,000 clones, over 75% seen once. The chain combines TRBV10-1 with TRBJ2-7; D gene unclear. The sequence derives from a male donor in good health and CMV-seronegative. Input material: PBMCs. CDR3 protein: CASSEFRNPTGEQYF. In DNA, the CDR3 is TGCGCCAGCAGTGAGTTCAGGAACCCTACCGGAGAGCAGTACTTC.